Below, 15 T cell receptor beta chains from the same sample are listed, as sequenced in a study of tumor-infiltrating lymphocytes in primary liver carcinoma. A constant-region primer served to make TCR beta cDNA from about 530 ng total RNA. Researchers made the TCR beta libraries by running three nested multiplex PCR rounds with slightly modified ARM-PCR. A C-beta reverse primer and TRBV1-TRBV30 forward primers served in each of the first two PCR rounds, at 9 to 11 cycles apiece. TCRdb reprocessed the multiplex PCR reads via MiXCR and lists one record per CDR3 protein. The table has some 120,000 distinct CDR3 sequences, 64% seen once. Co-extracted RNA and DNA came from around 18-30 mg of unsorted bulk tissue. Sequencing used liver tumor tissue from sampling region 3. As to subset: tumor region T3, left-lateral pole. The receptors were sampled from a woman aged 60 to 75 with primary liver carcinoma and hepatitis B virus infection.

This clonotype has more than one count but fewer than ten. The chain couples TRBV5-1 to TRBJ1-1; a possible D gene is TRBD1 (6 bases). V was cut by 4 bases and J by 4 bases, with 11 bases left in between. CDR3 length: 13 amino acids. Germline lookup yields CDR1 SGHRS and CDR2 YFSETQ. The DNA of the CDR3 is TGCGCCAGCAGCGCCGCACAGGGCACTGAAGCTTTCTTT. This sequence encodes CASSAAQGTEAFF.

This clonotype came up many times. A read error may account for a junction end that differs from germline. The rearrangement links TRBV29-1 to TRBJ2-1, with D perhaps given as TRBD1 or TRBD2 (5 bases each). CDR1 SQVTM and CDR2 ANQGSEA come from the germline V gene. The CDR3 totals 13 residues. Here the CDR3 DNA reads TGCAGCGTTGGTGGGACCTCCCACAATGAGCAGTTCTTC. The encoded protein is CSVGGTSHNEQFF.

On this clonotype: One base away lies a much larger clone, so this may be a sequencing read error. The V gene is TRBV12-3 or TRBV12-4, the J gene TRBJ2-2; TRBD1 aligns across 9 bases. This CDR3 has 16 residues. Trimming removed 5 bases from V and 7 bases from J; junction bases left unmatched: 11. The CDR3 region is CASSPTGQGGIGELFF. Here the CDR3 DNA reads TGTGCCAGCAGTCCCACGGGACAGGGAGGTATCGGGGAGCTGTTTTTT.

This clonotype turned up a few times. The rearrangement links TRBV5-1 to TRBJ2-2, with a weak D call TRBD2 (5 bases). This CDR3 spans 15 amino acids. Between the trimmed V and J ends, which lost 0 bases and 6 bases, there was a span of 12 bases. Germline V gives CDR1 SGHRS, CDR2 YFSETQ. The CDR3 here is CASSLGSGIPGELFF. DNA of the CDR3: TGCGCCAGCAGCTTGGGTTCGGGAATCCCCGGGGAGCTGTTTTTT.

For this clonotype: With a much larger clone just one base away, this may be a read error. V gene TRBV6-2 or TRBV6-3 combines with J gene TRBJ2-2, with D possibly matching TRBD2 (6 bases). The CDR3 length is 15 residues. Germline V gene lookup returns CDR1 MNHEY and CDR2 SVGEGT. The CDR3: CTSSRRGKRTGELFF. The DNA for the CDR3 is TGTACCAGCAGCCGGCGGGGAAAGAGGACCGGGGAGCTGTTTTTT.

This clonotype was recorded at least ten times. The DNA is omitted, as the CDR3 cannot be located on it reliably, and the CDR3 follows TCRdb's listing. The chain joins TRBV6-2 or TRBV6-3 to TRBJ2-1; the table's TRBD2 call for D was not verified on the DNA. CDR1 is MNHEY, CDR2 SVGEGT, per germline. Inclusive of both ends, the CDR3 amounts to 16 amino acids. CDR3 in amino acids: CASSTSTSGAYNEQFF.

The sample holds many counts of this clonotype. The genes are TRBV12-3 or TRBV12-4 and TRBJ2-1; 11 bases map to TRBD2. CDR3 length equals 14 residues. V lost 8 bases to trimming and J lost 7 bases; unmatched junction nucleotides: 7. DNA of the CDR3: TGTGCCAGCCTACTAGCGGGAGAGAGAAATGAGCAGTTCTTC. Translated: CASLLAGERNEQFF.

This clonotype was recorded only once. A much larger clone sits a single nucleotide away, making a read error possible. Here the CDR3 DNA reads TGCAGCGGGGGGGGGGCCCAGTACTTC. Translated, it gives CSGGGAQYF. The V gene is TRBV29-1, the J gene TRBJ2-5; 7 bases fit TRBD2. In germline, CDR1 is SQVTM, CDR2 ANQGSEA. The CDR3 is made up of 9 amino acids. The V segment lost 7 bases and the J segment 9 bases; nucleotides outside the gene matches: 2.

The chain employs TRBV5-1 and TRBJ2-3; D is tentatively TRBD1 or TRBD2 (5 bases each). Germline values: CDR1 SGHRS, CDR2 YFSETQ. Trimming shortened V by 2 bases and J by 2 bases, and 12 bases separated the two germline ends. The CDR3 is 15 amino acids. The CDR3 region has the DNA TGCGCCAGCAGCTTAGGCCGGGGCTCCACAGATACGCAGTATTTT. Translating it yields CASSLGRGSTDTQYF.

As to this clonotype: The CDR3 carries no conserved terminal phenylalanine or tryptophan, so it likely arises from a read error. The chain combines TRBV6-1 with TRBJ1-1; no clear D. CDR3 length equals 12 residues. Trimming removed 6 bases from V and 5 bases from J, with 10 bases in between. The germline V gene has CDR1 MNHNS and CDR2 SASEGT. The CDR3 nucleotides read TGTGCCAGCAGCAGAAGAGGGACTGAAGCTTTCCTT. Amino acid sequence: CASSRRGTEAFL.

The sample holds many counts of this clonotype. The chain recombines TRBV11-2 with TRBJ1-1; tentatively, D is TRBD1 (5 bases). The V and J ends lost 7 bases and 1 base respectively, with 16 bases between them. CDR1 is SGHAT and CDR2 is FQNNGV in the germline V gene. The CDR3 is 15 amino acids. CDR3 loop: CASTLEPGPNTEAFF. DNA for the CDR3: TGTGCCAGCACCCTGGAGCCGGGGCCGAACACTGAAGCTTTCTTT. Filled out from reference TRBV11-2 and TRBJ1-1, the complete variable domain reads EAGVAQSPRYKIIEKRQSVAFWCNPISGHATLYWYQQILGQGPKLLIQFQNNGVVDDSQLPKDRFSAERLKGVDSTLKIQPAKLEDSAVYLCASTLEPGPNTEAFFGQGTRLTVV.

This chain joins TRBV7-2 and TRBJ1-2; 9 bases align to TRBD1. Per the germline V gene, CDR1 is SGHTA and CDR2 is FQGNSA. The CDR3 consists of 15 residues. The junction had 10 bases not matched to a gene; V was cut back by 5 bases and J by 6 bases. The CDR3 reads CASSAQGAGSNGYTF. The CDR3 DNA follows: TGTGCCAGCAGCGCACAGGGGGCGGGTTCCAATGGCTACACCTTC.

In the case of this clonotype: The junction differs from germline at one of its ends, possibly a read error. Written as DNA, the CDR3 is TGCGCTAGCAGCCGACAGACAAGTCGAGGCTACACCTTC. Translating gives CASSRQTSRGYTF. The chain links TRBV5-1 to TRBJ1-2, with D possibly TRBD1 on 5 matching bases. Germline CDR1 reads SGHRS; CDR2 reads YFSETQ. The CDR3 is 13 amino acids.

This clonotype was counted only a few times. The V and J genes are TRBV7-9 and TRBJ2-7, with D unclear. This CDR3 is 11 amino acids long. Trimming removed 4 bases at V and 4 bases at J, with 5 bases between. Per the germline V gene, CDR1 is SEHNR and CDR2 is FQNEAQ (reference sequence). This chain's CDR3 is CASSSEYEQYF. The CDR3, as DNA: TGTGCCAGCAGCTCAGAATACGAGCAGTACTTC.

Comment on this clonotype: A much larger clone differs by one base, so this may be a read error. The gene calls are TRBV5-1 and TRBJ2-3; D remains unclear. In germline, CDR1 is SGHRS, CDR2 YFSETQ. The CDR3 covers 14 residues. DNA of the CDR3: TGCGTCAGCAGCCCATCCCTTTCGGCAGATACGCAGTATTTT. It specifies CVSSPSLSADTQYF.